Listed here are 18 T cell receptor beta chains from one sample, sequenced in a study of regulatory T cells in long-lasting Graves disease. CDR3 regions were amplified by Arm-PCR using iRepertoire HTBI primers to build TCR beta libraries. TCRdb re-called the multiplex PCR reads with MiXCR, one entry per CDR3 protein. This repertoire shows 350,000 to 550,000 distinct CDR3 sequences, about 15% found once; its top ten account for approximately 15%. Time point defined: newly diagnosed GD, antithyroid drugs for less than 3 months. From RNA extracted from PBMCs, the TCR library was made. The sample was also reused in another study, on T cells in Graves' hyperthyroidism and ophthalmopathy.

Source: peripheral blood mononuclear cells (PBMCs), taken at new diagnosis, from a patient treated with antithyroid drugs. These receptors all stem from a woman between 45 and 65 years old with Graves disease.

The rearrangement uses TRBV19 and TRBJ2-7, with TRBD2 as a possible D gene (5 bases). CDR1 LNHDA and CDR2 SQIVND come from the germline V gene (reference sequence). V was shortened by 7 bases and J by 6 bases, with 25 bases between the two germline ends. The CDR3 runs 16 residues. The CDR3 loop is CASTSSHGTSFAEQYF. The CDR3 DNA sequence: TGTGCCAGTACCTCATCCCACGGAACTAGTTTTGCCGAGCAGTACTTC.

The table lists this clonotype with many counts. The V and J genes are TRBV14 and TRBJ2-5, with a tentative D call TRBD1 (6 bases). Germline V lookup: CDR1 SGHDN, CDR2 FVKESK. CDR3 length equals 16 residues. V was pared by 4 bases and J by 1 base, with 16 bases between. CDR3 region: CASSRMADRAQETQYF. CDR3 DNA sequence: TGTGCCAGCAGCCGAATGGCGGACAGAGCCCAAGAGACCCAGTACTTC.

This clonotype was seen at least ten times. J is TRBJ2-5 and V is TRBV9; D remains unclear. The CDR3 is 12 amino acids. V gave up 3 bases and J gave up 2 bases, with 5 bases separating them. Germline CDR1 reads SGDLS; CDR2 reads YYNGEE. The CDR3 here is CASSAPQETQYF. DNA for the CDR3: TGTGCCAGCAGCGCCCCGCAAGAGACCCAGTACTTC.

The chain employs TRBV28 and TRBJ2-5, with 9 bases identical to TRBD2. Germline-derived CDR1 and CDR2 are MDHEN and SYDVKM. J lost 5 bases, V lost 3 bases, and 7 bases had no gene match. The CDR3 runs 15 residues. DNA of the CDR3: TGTGCCAGCAGTTTGGGCGGGAGGGCCGGGGAGACCCAGTACTTC. Translating it yields CASSLGGRAGETQYF. Using reference TRBV28 and TRBJ2-5 for the parts outside the CDR3, the full variable domain is DVKVTQSSRYLVKRTGEKVFLECVQDMDHENMFWYRQDPGLGLRLIYFSYDVKMKEKGDIPEGYSVSREKKERFSLILESASTNQTSMYLCASSLGGRAGETQYFGPGTRLLVL.

With respect to this clonotype: Sequence at one end of the junction differs from germline and may be a read error. The gene calls are TRBV28 and TRBJ2-7; weak D call: TRBD1 (6 bases). This CDR3 has 14 residues. Germline V gives CDR1 MDHEN, CDR2 SYDVKM. The CDR3 is CANREQGWTYEQYF. In nucleotides, the CDR3 is TGTGCCAACAGGGAACAGGGATGGACCTACGAACAGTACTTC.

There are many counts of this clonotype. This rearrangement joins TRBV28 to TRBJ2-7; D is unclear. CDR3 length: 12 amino acids. V was cut by 4 bases and J by 3 bases, with 7 bases left in between. Germline V CDR1 and CDR2: MDHEN, SYDVKM. The CDR3 DNA reads as TGTGCCAGCAGTTCACTAAACTACGAGCAGTACTTC. As protein: CASSSLNYEQYF.

The J gene is TRBJ2-1, the V gene TRBV7-6, with D unresolved. The V end was cut by 5 bases, the J end by 8 bases, with 16 bases between. The CDR3 length is 14 residues. Looked up from germline, CDR1 is SGHVS and CDR2 is FNYEAQ. The CDR3 sequence: CASSLIRFVDEQFF. In DNA form, the CDR3 reads TGTGCCAGCAGCCTCATTAGGTTTGTCGATGAGCAGTTCTTC.

This clonotype was detected ten times or more. This rearrangement joins TRBV3-1 to TRBJ2-1, with 13 positions matching TRBD2. V was pared by 0 bases and J by 9 bases, with 5 bases of the junction left unmatched. The germline V gene has CDR1 LGHDT and CDR2 YNNKEL (reference sequence). This CDR3 region has 16 residues. The CDR3 nucleotides are TGTGCCAGCAGCCAAGACGGACTAGCGGGAGTCGGTGAGCAGTTCTTC. Translating it yields CASSQDGLAGVGEQFF.

This clonotype was recorded a few times. The chain carries TRBV20-1 and TRBJ2-1; TRBD2 agrees at 9 bases. Germline assignment: CDR1 DFQATT and CDR2 SNEGSKA (reference sequence). This CDR3 comprises 15 residues. The ends lost 6 bases at V and 4 bases at J; junction bases unmatched: 10. In nucleotides, the CDR3 is TGCAGTGCCAGTTCCTCTAGCGGGATATACAATGAGCAGTTCTTC. Amino acids: CSASSSSGIYNEQFF.

The chain couples TRBV12-5 to TRBJ1-1; 8 nucleotides match TRBD1. Per the germline V gene, CDR1 is LGHNT and CDR2 is FRNRAP. The CDR3 covers 17 residues. Trimming cost V 3 bases and J 3 bases; bases outside gene matches: 12. CDR3 sequence (DNA): TGTGCTAGTGGTTTTTGGGTCAGGGGGCGGATGGACACTGAAGCTTTCTTT. Its translation: CASGFWVRGRMDTEAFF.

This clonotype was detected ten times or more. V and J are TRBV20-1 and TRBJ2-3; no firm D call. Trimming shortened V by 1 base and J by 4 bases, and 9 bases separated the two germline ends. CDR1 and CDR2 from the germline V gene are DFQATT and SNEGSKA (reference sequence). The CDR3 is 13 amino acids. The CDR3 loop reads CSARGLRADTQYF. For the CDR3, the DNA is TGCAGTGCTAGAGGGCTCCGTGCAGATACGCAGTATTTT.

This clonotype was seen ten or more times. This chain connects TRBV3-1 to TRBJ2-5; 10 nucleotides match TRBD2. The CDR3 is made up of 15 amino acids. V lost 4 bases and J lost 5; bases outside the gene matches: 7. The germline V gene encodes CDR1 LGHDT and CDR2 YNNKEL (reference sequence). The CDR3 is CASSPGLALGETQYF. CDR3 nucleotides: TGTGCCAGCAGCCCGGGACTAGCGCTTGGTGAGACCCAGTACTTC.

This clonotype was detected many times. In nucleotides, the CDR3 is TGTGCCAGCTCACCACCGCGGCAGGGGAATTACAATGAGCAGTTCTTC. Its protein is CASSPPRQGNYNEQFF. This chain connects TRBV18 to TRBJ2-1; tentative D call: TRBD1 (6 bases). CDR1 KGHSH and CDR2 LQKENI come from the germline V gene. V was cut by 0 bases and J by 4 bases, with 13 bases left in between. There are 16 residues in the CDR3.

At least ten counts were recorded for this clonotype. The rearrangement links TRBV10-3 to TRBJ1-2; D is unclear. The CDR3 sequence is 17 residues long. Trimming removed 0 bases at V and 0 bases at J, with 14 bases between. The germline V gene has CDR1 ENHRY and CDR2 SYGVKD. The CDR3 reads CAISESLGMGANYGYTF. Here the CDR3 DNA reads TGTGCCATCAGTGAGTCTTTGGGCATGGGAGCTAACTATGGCTACACCTTC.

This clonotype has at least ten counts. The V and J genes are TRBV12-3 or TRBV12-4 and TRBJ2-3; 15 bases match TRBD2. The trim removed 4 bases at V and 7 bases at J, leaving 6 bases unmatched. The CDR3 totals 16 residues. The CDR3 loop reads CASSSGTSGRMNTQYF. The CDR3 DNA reads as TGTGCCAGCAGTTCCGGGACTAGCGGGAGGATGAATACGCAGTATTTT.

This clonotype appeared many times. The J gene is TRBJ2-5, the V gene TRBV20-1, with 7 bases lining up with TRBD1. This CDR3 has 17 residues. After removal of 4 bases from V and 1 base from J, the junction contained 15 bases not matched to a gene. Looked up from germline, CDR1 is DFQATT and CDR2 is SNEGSKA (reference sequence). The CDR3 sequence is CSANRTGAIYPQETQYF. CDR3 DNA sequence: TGCAGTGCTAACCGGACAGGTGCTATCTACCCCCAAGAGACCCAGTACTTC.

This clonotype was seen only a few times. This chain links TRBV5-1 with TRBJ1-2, with a possible D match to TRBD1 (6 bases). CDR1 is SGHRS, CDR2 YFSETQ, per germline. V lost 0 bases to trimming and J lost 8 bases, with 17 bases between them. This CDR3 has 15 amino acids. The CDR3 protein is CASSLAPGGPEGYTF. DNA for the CDR3: TGCGCCAGCAGCTTGGCCCCCGGGGGGCCGGAGGGCTACACCTTC.

The V and J genes are TRBV9 and TRBJ1-6; 8 bases agree with TRBD1. V was clipped by 3 bases and J by 8 bases; unmatched bases: 10. Germline CDR1 reads SGDLS; CDR2 reads YYNGEE. The length of the CDR3 is 16 residues. CDR3 DNA sequence: TGTGCCAGCAGCGCCCAAGTACAGGGGGTAGATTCACCCCTCCACTTT. Protein: CASSAQVQGVDSPLHF.